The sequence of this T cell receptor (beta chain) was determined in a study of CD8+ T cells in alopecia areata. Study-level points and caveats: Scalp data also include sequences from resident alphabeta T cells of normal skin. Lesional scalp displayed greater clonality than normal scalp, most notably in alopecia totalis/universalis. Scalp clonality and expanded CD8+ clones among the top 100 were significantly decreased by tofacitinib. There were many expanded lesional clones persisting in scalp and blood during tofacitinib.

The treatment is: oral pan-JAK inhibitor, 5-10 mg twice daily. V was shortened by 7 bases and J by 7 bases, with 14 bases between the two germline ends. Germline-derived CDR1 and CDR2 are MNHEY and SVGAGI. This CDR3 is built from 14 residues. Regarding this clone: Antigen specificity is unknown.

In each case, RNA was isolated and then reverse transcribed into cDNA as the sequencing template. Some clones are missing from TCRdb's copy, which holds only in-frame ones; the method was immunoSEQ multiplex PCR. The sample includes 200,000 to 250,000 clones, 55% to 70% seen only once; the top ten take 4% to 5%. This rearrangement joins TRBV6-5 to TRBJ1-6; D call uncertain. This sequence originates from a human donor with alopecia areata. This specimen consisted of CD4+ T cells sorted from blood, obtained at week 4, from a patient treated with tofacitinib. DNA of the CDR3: TGTGCCAGCACCCTGGGGTCTCTCAATTCACCCCTCCACTTT. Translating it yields CASTLGSLNSPLHF.